This T cell receptor (beta chain) is from a study of shared clonotypes between healthy human individuals. Findings and limits, study-wide: Despite large depth, sorted-subset datasets appeared incompletely sequenced.

This clone was recorded many times. The antigen is undetermined. This CDR3 spans 13 amino acids. V was pared by 5 bases and J by 1 base, with 9 bases between. Germline loops: CDR1 SGHKS, CDR2 YYEKEE (reference sequence). Method: immunoSEQ multiplex PCR; TCRdb's copy keeps in-frame clones and lacks some. This repertoire shows 200,000 to 250,000 clones, over 60% found once; its top ten account for roughly 11%. This rearrangement joins TRBV5-5 to TRBJ1-1; D call uncertain. Sequencing was performed on memory CD4+ T cells sorted from blood. The sample's subset: CD45RA-negative fraction. The source of this sequence is a man between 25 and 39 years old in good health. The CDR3 is CASSEGWNTEAFF. The CDR3 nucleotides read TGTGCCAGCAGTGAAGGATGGAACACTGAAGCTTTCTTT.